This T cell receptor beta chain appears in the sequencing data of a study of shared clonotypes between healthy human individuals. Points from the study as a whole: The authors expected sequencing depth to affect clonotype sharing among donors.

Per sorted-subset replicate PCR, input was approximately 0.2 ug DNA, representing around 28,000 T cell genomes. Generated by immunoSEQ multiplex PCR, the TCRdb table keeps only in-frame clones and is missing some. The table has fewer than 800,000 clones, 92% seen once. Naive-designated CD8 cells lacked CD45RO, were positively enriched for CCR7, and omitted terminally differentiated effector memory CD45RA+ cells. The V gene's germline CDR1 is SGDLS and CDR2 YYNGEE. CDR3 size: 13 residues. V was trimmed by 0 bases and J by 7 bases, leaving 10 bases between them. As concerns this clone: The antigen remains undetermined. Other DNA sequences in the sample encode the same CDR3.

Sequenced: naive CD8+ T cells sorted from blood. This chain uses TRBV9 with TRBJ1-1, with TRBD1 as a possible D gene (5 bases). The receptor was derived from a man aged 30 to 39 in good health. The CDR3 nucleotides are TGTGCCAGCAGCGTAGGAGGGACCGGTGAAGCTTTCTTT. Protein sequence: CASSVGGTGEAFF.